This T cell receptor (beta chain) is drawn from a study of beta chain features in type 1 diabetes. This CDR3 has 15 amino acids. V dropped 4 bases and J dropped 0; count of bases not matched to a gene: 1. CDR1 and CDR2 (germline): SGHRS, YFSETQ. Expressed TCRB transcripts were sequenced after all isolated RNA was converted to cDNA. Some clones are missing from TCRdb's copy, which holds only in-frame ones; the method was immunoSEQ multiplex PCR. Of 970,000 or so clones detected, roughly a sixth appear once; the ten largest clones hold 0.02% to 0.025%. In this sample, this clone turned up a few times. Other nucleotide sequences from this sample produce the same CDR3.

This receptor was identified in a woman under 30 in good health. Source material: naive CD4+ T cells from blood. J is TRBJ2-3 and V is TRBV5-1; 11 positions match TRBD2. CDR3 sequence: CASSRLAGSTDTQYF. The CDR3 DNA is TGCGCCAGCAGCCGACTAGCGGGGAGCACAGATACGCAGTATTTT.